The 12 T cell receptor beta chains below come from one sample, sequenced in a study of T cells in Graves' hyperthyroidism and ophthalmopathy. From RNA transcripts, TCR beta CDR3 regions were amplified. HTBI primers drove first-round RT-PCR of the TCR CDR3. TCRdb processed the multiplex PCR reads anew with MiXCR; each CDR3 protein has one entry. Of fewer than 750,000 distinct CDR3 sequences in the sample, around 13% were seen once. The material sequenced was blood. The receptors stem from a woman in her forties or fifties with Graves' ophthalmopathy.

This clonotype was picked up a small number of times. The V and J genes are TRBV20-1 and TRBJ2-5, with 11 positions matching TRBD2. Germline V gene sequence: CDR1 DFQATT, CDR2 SNEGSKA (reference sequence). The CDR3 contains 17 residues. Trimming took 4 bases from V and 4 from J; bases not matched to a gene: 14. Here the CDR3 DNA reads TGCAGTGCTAAGGGGGTATTAACTAGCGGGAGCCTAGAGACCCAGTACTTC. As protein: CSAKGVLTSGSLETQYF.

On this clonotype itself: A much larger clone differs by one base, so this may be a read error. The chain links TRBV18 to TRBJ2-1, with TRBD1 matching 7 bases. Per germline, CDR1 KGHSH and CDR2 LQKENI. This CDR3 has 15 amino acids. The CDR3 reads CASSPLTGTENEQSF. CDR3 nucleotide sequence: TGTGCCAGCTCACCCCTCACCGGGACAGAAAATGAGCAGTCCTTC.

The sample holds many counts of this clonotype. The J gene is TRBJ2-7, the V gene TRBV5-1; possible D gene TRBD1, 5 bases. Trimming removed 7 bases from V and 0 bases from J, with 11 bases in between. CDR3 length: 13 residues. CDR1 is SGHRS and CDR2 is YFSETQ in the germline V gene. CDR3 coding DNA: TGCGCCAGCCACGTGGGGCACTCCTACGAGCAGTACTTC. This gives the protein CASHVGHSYEQYF.

This chain uses TRBV28 with TRBJ1-6, with D tentatively TRBD1 (6 bases). Trimming cost V 5 bases and J 10 bases, with 12 bases left between them. Germline loops: CDR1 MDHEN, CDR2 SYDVKM. The CDR3 loop spans 13 amino acids. CDR3 loop: CASSPGAISPLHF. CDR3 DNA sequence: TGTGCCAGCAGTCCGGGGGCGATATCACCCCTCCACTTT.

This clonotype was seen ten or more times. The rearrangement joins TRBV18 to TRBJ1-5; D is perhaps TRBD1 (5 bases). The CDR3 totals 15 residues. Looked up from germline, CDR1 is KGHSH and CDR2 is LQKENI. V lost 2 bases and J lost 3, with 11 bases in between. The CDR3 DNA sequence: TGTGCCAGCTCACCAAATGCAGGGACCAATCAGCCCCAGCATTTT. The encoded protein is CASSPNAGTNQPQHF.

This chain connects TRBV20-1 to TRBJ2-7; 9 bases line up with TRBD1. Germline V gene sequence: CDR1 DFQATT, CDR2 SNEGSKA (reference sequence). This CDR3 has 15 residues. The ends lost 0 bases at V and 6 bases at J; junction bases unmatched: 9. DNA of the CDR3: TGCAGTGCTAGAGACCACAGGGGGCATGGAGGCGAGCAGTACTTC. As protein: CSARDHRGHGGEQYF.

This chain joins TRBV28 and TRBJ2-4; TRBD1 or TRBD2 may be the D gene (5 bases each). Germline-derived CDR1 and CDR2 are MDHEN and SYDVKM. The CDR3 is 17 residues long. Trimming removed 4 bases from V and 1 base from J, with 17 bases in between. CDR3 sequence: CASSYPTRGPAKNIQYF. The CDR3 DNA sequence: TGTGCCAGCAGTTACCCAACTCGGGGCCCGGCCAAAAACATTCAGTACTTC.

In this sample, this clonotype turned up many times. The rearrangement joins TRBV12-5 to TRBJ1-1; D is ambiguous. V lost 5 bases and J 3 bases, leaving 10 bases between the germline ends. CDR1 and CDR2 from the germline V gene are LGHNT and FRNRAP. The CDR3 loop spans 13 amino acids. This CDR3 reads CASGGGRYTEAFF. The CDR3 DNA follows: TGTGCTAGTGGTGGCGGACGGTACACTGAAGCTTTCTTT. The variable domain in full, with the rest retrieved from reference TRBV12-5 and TRBJ1-1, is DARVTQTPRHKVTEMGQEVTMRCQPILGHNTVFWYRQTMMQGLELLAYFRNRAPLDDSGMPKDRFSAEMPDATLATLKIQPSEPRDSAVYFCASGGGRYTEAFFGQGTRLTVV.

About this clonotype: This may be a read error: a much more frequent sequence differs by one nucleotide. This rearrangement joins TRBV6-5 to TRBJ2-7; 13 bases line up with TRBD2. This CDR3 is 17 amino acids long. CDR1 and CDR2 from the germline V gene are MNHEY and SVGAGI. Here the CDR3 reads CASIPAGLAGLGYGQYF. CDR3 in DNA: TGTGCCAGCATCCCAGCGGGACTAGCGGGACTGGGGTACGGGCAGTACTTC.

Note on this clonotype: A much larger clone differs from this one at a single base, so this may be a read error. This chain links TRBV4-1 with TRBJ2-1; D is unresolved. The J call may be faulty, since TRBJ2-7 better matches the DNA end. Germline loops: CDR1 MGHRA, CDR2 YSYEKL. The CDR3 length is 15 residues. This CDR3 reads CASSQYHMAANEQYF. The DNA for the CDR3 is TGCGCCAGCAGCCAGTACCATATGGCGGCCAATGAGCAGTACTTC.

This clonotype appeared many times. CDR3 protein: CASSEQRPNSPLHF. DNA for the CDR3: TGTGCCAGCAGCGAACAAAGGCCGAATTCACCCCTCCACTTT. The rearrangement links TRBV7-3 to TRBJ1-6; D is uncertain. This CDR3 is 14 amino acids long. The germline V and J ends were trimmed by 5 bases and 7 bases, with 12 bases remaining between them. CDR1 and CDR2 from the germline V gene are SGHTA and FQGTGA.

This clonotype was counted a few times. J is TRBJ2-3 and V is TRBV19; possibly TRBD2 for D (6 bases). V lost 10 bases and J lost 0, with 17 bases in between. This CDR3 has 15 amino acids. Germline CDR1 reads LNHDA; CDR2 reads SQIVND (reference sequence). The CDR3 nucleotides are TGTGCCACTTCAAAGGGCGGGGCTAGCACAGATACGCAGTATTTT. This encodes CATSKGGASTDTQYF.